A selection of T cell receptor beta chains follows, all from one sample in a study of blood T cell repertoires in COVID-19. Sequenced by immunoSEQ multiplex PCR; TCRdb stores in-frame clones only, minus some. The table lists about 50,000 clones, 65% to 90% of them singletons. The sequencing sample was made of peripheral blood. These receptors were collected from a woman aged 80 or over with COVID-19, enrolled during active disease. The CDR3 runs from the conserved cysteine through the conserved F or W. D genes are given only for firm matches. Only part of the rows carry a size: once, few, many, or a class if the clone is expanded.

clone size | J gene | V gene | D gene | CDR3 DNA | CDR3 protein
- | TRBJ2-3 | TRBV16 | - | TGTGCCAGCAGCCAATCTCAGGTGACAGATACGCAGTATTTT | CASSQSQVTDTQYF
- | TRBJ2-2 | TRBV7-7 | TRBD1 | TGTGCTAGCAGCCACGGACAGGGTGTAACCGGGGAGCTGTTTTTT | CASSHGQGVTGELFF
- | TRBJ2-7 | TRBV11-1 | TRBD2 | TGTGCCAGCAGCTTCTTCCGGGGGGGGGAAAACGAGCAGTACTTC | CASSFFRGGENEQYF
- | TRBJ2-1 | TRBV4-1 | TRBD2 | TGCGCCAGCAGCCAAGATAAGCTAGCGGGATGGAAAAGCTCCTACAATGAGCAGTTCTTC | CASSQDKLAGWKSSYNEQFF
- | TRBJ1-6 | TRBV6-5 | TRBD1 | TGTGCCAGCAGGACCCGGGACAGAAATTCACCCCTCCACTTT | CASRTRDRNSPLHF
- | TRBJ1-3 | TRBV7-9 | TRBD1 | TGTGCCAGCAGCCCCTCAATGGACAGGCTCAAAATATATTTT | CASSPSMDRLKIYF
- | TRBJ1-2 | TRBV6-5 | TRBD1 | TGTGCCAGCAGTTACTCTCGGACAGGGGACCCTGGCTACACCTTC | CASSYSRTGDPGYTF
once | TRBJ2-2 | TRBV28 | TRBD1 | TGTGCCAGCAAAACTCCACGGACAGGGGTCCTAGTGGCCGGGGAGCTGTTTTTT | CASKTPRTGVLVAGELFF
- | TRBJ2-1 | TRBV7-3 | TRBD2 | TGTGCCAGCAGCTTAGGGCGGACTAGCGGGAGGGGGGATGAGCAGTTCTTC | CASSLGRTSGRGDEQFF
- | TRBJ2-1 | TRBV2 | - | TGTGCCAGCAGTGAAAAAAGCGCAGGGGAAAATGAGCAGTTCTTC | CASSEKSAGENEQFF
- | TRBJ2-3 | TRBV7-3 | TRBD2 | TGTGCCAGCAGCCCCCGGGGTAGCGGGAGTGCAGATACGCAGTATTTT | CASSPRGSGSADTQYF
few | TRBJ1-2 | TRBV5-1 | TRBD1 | TGCGCCAGCAGCTGGGACAGGGGGTATGGCTACACCTTC | CASSWDRGYGYTF
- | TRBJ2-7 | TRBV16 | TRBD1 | TGTGCCAGCAGCCAATCTAGTGGGACAGCCGCCGAGCAGTACTTC | CASSQSSGTAAEQYF
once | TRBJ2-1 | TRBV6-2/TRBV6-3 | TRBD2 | TGTGCCAGCAGTCAAATAGCGGGAGGGCCAAACAATGAGCAGTTCTTC | CASSQIAGGPNNEQFF
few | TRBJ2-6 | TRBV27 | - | TGTGCCAGCAGCCCCCTCTCTGGGGCCAACGTCCTGACTTTC | CASSPLSGANVLTF
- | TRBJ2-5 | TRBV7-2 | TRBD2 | TGTGCCAGCAGCTTAGGGCGGGGGGAGACCCAGTACTTC | CASSLGRGETQYF
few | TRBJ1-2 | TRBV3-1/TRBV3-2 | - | TGTGCCAGCAGCCAAGCACGGACAGCCTATGGCTACACCTTC | CASSQARTAYGYTF
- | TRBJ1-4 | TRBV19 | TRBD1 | TGTGCCACGGGACAGAATAATGAAAAACTGTTTTTT | CATGQNNEKLFF
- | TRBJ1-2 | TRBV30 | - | TGTGCCTGGAACAGGGCCGGCTATGGCTACACCTTC | CAWNRAGYGYTF
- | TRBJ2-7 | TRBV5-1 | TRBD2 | TGCGCCAGCAGCTTGGGGCTAGCGGGAGTCTTGGACGAGCAGTACTTC | CASSLGLAGVLDEQYF
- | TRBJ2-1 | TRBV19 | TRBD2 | TGTGCCAGTAGCCAAGGGACTAGCGGGAGCGGTGAGCAGTTCTTC | CASSQGTSGSGEQFF
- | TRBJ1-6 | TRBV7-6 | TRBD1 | TGTGCCAGCAGCTCCCCGGGACAGGGGGCGGGTTTTTATTCACCCCTCCACTTT | CASSSPGQGAGFYSPLHF
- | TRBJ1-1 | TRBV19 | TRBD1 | TGTGCCAGTAGGGAAGAGACAGGGATGAACACTGAAGCTTTCTTT | CASREETGMNTEAFF
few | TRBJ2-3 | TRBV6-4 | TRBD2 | TGTGCCACCCAAGCGGGAGGTAGCACAGATACGCAGTATTTT | CATQAGGSTDTQYF
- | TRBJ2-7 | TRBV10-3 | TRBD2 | TGTGCCATCAGTGACCTGAGCGGGAGCTCCTACGAGCAGTACTTC | CAISDLSGSSYEQYF
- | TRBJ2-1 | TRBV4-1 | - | TGCGCCAGCAGCCAAGAGAGCTCCTACAATGAGCAGTTCTTC | CASSQESSYNEQFF
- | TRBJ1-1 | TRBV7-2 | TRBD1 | TGTGCCAGCAGCTTATCCTCGACAGGGTTGACTGAAGCTTTCTTT | CASSLSSTGLTEAFF
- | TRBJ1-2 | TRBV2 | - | TGTGCCAGCAGTGAAGGGGCACAAGTTAGTGGCTACACCTTC | CASSEGAQVSGYTF
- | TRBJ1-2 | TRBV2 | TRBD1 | TGTGCCAGCAGTGAATTGTTGAGGGGGCTAAACTATGGCTACACCTTC | CASSELLRGLNYGYTF
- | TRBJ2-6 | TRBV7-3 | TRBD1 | TGTGCCAGCAGCTTAGGGGACAGCCGCTCTGGGGCCAACGTCCTGACTTTC | CASSLGDSRSGANVLTF
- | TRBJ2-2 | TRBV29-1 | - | TGCAGCGTTGTCACTAGATTCACCGGGGAGCTGTTTTTT | CSVVTRFTGELFF
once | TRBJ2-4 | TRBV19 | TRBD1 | TGTGCCAGTAGTAACCGACAGGGTCTAAAGTACTTC | CASSNRQGLKYF